The present entry profiles one TCR beta chain with its context. The data originate from a study of blood T cell repertoires in COVID-19. Whole-study context: Sites in the United States, Italy and Spain provided acute and convalescent COVID-19 samples. PBMCs, B-cell-depleted T cells, or T cells were the source of the cDNA or gDNA that made up the material.

This CDR3 is built from 11 residues. Germline lookup yields CDR1 SNHLY and CDR2 FYNNEI. Per the original methods: From reference gene primer amplification, estimates of nucleated cell counts were derived. The method was immunoSEQ multiplex PCR; TCRdb's version includes in-frame clones alone and lacks a portion of them. The V and J calls and the clone size are those of that table, but D and trimming were determined from the DNA. The profile shows roughly 27,000 clones, around 90% of them singletons. Material: peripheral blood. The origin of this receptor is a woman aged 60-75 years with active COVID-19. The V call is TRBV2, the J call TRBJ2-3; no reliable D call. The CDR3: CGTVGTDTQYF. The CDR3 DNA reads TGTGGCACAGTTGGCACAGATACGCAGTATTTT.